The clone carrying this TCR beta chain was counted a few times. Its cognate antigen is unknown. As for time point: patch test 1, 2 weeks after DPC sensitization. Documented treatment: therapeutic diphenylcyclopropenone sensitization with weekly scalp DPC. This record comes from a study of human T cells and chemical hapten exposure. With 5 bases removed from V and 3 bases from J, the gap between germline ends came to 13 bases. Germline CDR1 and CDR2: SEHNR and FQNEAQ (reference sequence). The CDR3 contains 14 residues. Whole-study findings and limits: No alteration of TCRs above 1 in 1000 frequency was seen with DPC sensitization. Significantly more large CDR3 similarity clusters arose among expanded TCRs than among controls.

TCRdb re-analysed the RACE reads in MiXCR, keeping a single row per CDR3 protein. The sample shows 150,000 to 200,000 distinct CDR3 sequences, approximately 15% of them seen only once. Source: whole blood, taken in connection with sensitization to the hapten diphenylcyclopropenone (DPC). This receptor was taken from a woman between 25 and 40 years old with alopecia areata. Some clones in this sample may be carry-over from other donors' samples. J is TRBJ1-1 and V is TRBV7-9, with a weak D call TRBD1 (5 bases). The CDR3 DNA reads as TGTGCCAGCAGCGGGGATGGGACTCACACTGAAGCTTTCTTT. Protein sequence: CASSGDGTHTEAFF.